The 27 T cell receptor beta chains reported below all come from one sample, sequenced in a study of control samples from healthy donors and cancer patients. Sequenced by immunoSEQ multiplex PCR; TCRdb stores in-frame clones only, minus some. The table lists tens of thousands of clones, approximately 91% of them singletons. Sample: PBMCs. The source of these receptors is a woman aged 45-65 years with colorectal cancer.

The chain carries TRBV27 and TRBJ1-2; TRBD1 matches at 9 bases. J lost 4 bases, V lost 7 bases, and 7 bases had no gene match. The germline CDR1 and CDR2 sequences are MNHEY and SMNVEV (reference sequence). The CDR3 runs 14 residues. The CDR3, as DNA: TGTGCCAGCACTCCAACAGGGGGCCGCTATGGCTACACCTTC. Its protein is CASTPTGGRYGYTF.

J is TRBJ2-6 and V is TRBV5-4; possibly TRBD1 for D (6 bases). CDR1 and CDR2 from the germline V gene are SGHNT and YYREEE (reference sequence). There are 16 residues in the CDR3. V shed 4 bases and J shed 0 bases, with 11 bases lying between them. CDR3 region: CASSVQGGSGANVLTF. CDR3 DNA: TGTGCCAGCAGCGTACAGGGTGGCTCTGGGGCCAACGTCCTGACTTTC.

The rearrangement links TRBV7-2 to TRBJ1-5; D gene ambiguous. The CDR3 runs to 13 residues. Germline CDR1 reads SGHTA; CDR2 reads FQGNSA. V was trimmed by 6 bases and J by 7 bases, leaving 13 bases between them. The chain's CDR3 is CASSSQFEQPQHF. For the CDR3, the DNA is TGTGCCAGCAGTTCACAGTTTGAGCAGCCCCAGCATTTT.

DNA for the CDR3: TGTGCCTGGAGTCCCAGGGGGGGGAAGACCCAGTACTTC. Translating gives CAWSPRGGKTQYF. This sequence joins TRBV30 and TRBJ2-5, with D perhaps being TRBD1 or TRBD2 (7 bases each). The CDR3 has 13 amino acids. V was pared by 2 bases and J by 6 bases, with 13 bases between. Germline CDR1 reads GTSNPN; CDR2 reads SVGIG (reference sequence).

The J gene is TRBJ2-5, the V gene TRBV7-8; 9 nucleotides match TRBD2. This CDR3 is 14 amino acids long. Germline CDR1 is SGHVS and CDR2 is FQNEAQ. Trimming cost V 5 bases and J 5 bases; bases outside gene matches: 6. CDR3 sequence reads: CASSRAGGGETQYF. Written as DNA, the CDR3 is TGTGCCAGCAGCCGAGCGGGGGGAGGGGAGACCCAGTACTTC.

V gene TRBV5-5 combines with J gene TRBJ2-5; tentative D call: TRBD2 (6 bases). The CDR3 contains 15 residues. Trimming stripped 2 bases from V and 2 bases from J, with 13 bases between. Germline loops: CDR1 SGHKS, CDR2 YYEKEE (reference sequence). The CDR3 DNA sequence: TGTGCCAGCAGCTTAACGGGGGAATGGCAAGAGACCCAGTACTTC. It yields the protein CASSLTGEWQETQYF.

The chain's CDR3 is CASSPGLAGGQFF. The CDR3 DNA is TGTGCCAGCAGTCCGGGACTAGCGGGGGGGCAGTTCTTC. This sequence joins TRBV6-5 and TRBJ2-1, with 15 bases that match TRBD2. Trimming cost V 5 bases and J 12 bases; bases outside gene matches: 2. This CDR3 region has 13 residues. CDR1 is MNHEY, CDR2 SVGAGI, per germline.

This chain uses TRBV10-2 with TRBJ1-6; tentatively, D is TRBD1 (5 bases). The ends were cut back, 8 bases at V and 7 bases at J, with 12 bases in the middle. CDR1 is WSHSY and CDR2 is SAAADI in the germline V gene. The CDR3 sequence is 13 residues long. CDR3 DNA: TGCGCCAGCTGGGGCAGGGAAAATTCACCCCTCCACTTT. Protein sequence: CASWGRENSPLHF.

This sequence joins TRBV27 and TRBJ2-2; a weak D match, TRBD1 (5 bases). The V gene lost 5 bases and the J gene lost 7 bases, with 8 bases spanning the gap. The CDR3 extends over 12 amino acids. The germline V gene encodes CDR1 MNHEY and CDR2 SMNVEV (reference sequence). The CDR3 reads CASSPQVGELFF. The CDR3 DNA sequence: TGTGCCAGCAGTCCACAGGTCGGGGAGCTGTTTTTT.

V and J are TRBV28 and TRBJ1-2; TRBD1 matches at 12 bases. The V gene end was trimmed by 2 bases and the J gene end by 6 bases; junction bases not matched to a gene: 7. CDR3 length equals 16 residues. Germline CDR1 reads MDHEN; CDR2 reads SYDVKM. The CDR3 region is CASSLTGTGGFHGYTF. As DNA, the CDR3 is TGTGCCAGCAGTTTAACCGGGACAGGGGGCTTCCATGGCTACACCTTC.

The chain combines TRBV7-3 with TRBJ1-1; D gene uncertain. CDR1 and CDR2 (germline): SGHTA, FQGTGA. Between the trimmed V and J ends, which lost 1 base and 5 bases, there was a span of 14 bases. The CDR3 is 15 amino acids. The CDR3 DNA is TGTGCCAGCAGCTTAATGCCTACCCTGGGGACTGAAGCTTTCTTT. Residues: CASSLMPTLGTEAFF.

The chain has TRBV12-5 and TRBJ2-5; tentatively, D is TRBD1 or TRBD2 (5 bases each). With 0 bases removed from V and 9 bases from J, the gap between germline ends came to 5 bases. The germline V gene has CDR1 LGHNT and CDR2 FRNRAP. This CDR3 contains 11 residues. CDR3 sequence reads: CASGLVGAQYF. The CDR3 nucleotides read TGTGCTAGTGGTTTGGTGGGGGCCCAGTACTTC.

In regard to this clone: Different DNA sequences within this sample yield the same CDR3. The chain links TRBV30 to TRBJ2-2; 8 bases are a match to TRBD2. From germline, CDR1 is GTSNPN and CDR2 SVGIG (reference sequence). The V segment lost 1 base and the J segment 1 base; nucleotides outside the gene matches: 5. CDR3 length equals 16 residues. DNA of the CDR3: TGTGCCTGGAGTGGGCTTCGGGGGGGGAACACCGGGGAGCTGTTTTTT. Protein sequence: CAWSGLRGGNTGELFF.

The DNA of the CDR3 is TGTGCCAGCAGCGTAGAGGCGACGGCAGATGGCTACACCTTC. Its translation is CASSVEATADGYTF. The chain carries TRBV9 and TRBJ1-2; D gene ambiguous. The CDR3 consists of 14 residues. V lost 0 bases and J 6 bases, leaving 12 bases between the germline ends. Germline CDR1 and CDR2: SGDLS and YYNGEE.

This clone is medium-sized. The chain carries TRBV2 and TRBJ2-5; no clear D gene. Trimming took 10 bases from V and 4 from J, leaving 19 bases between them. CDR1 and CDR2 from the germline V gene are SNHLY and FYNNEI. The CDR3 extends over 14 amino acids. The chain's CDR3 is CAKQRLQGGETQYF. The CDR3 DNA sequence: TGTGCCAAACAGAGACTCCAAGGCGGAGAGACCCAGTACTTC.

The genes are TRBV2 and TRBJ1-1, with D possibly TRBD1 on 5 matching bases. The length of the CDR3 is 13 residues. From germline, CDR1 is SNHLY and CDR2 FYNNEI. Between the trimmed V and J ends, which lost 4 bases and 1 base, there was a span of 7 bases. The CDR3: CASSVGGNTEAFF. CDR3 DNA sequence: TGTGCCAGCAGTGTGGGGGGGAACACTGAAGCTTTCTTT.

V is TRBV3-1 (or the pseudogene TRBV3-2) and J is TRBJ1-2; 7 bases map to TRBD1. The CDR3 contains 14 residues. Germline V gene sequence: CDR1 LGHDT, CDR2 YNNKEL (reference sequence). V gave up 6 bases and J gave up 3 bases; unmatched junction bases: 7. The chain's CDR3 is CASSRGGGDYGYTF. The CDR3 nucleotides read TGTGCCAGCAGTCGGGGAGGGGGCGACTATGGCTACACCTTC.

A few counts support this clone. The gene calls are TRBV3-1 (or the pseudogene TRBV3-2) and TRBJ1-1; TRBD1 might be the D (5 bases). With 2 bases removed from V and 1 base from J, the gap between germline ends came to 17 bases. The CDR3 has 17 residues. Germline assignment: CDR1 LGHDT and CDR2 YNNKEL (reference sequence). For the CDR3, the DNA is TGTGCCAGCAGCCAAAGCATTGGGGCTAGGGGGAACACTGAAGCTTTCTTT. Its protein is CASSQSIGARGNTEAFF.

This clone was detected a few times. The CDR3, as DNA: TGTGCCAGCAGCTGGGGGGCAGTTTTGAAAGAGACCCAGTACTTC. Translating gives CASSWGAVLKETQYF. V gene TRBV7-2 combines with J gene TRBJ2-5; D is perhaps TRBD1 or TRBD2 (6 bases each). The germline CDR1 and CDR2 sequences are SGHTA and FQGNSA. This CDR3 has 15 residues. V dropped 4 bases and J dropped 3 bases, with 15 bases sitting between them.

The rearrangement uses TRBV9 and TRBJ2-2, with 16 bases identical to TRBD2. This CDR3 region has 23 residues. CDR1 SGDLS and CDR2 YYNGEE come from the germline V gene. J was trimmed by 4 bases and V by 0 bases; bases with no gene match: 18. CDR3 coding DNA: TGTGCCAGCAGCGTAGAACCCCCAGAGAGGGGACTAGCGGGGGGGCAGAGCACCGGGGAGCTGTTTTTT. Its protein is CASSVEPPERGLAGGQSTGELFF.

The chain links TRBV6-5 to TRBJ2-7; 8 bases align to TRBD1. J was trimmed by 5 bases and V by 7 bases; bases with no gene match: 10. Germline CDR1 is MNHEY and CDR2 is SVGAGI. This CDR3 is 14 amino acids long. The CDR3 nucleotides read TGTGCCAGCACCGAAGGACAGGGTCACGACGAGCAGTACGTC. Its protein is CASTEGQGHDEQYV.

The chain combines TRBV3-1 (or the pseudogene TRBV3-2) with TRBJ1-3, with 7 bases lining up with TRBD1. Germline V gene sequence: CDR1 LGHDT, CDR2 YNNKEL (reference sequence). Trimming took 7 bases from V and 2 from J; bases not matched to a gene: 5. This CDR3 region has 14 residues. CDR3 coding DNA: TGTGCCAGCACCCTGCAGGGGGCTGGAAACACCATATATTTT. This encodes CASTLQGAGNTIYF.

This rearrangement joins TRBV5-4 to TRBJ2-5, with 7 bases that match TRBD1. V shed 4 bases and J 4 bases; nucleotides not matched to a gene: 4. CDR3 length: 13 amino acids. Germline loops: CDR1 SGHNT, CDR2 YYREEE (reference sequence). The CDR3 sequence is CASSKGQRETQYF. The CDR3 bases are TGTGCCAGCAGCAAGGGACAGAGAGAGACCCAGTACTTC.

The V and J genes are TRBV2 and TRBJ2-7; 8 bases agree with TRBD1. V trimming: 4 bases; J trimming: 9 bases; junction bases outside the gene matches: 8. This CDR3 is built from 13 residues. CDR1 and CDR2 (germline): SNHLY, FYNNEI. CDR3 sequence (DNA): TGTGCCAGCAGTGTCCTGGACAGGGCGGGGCAGTACGTC. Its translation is CASSVLDRAGQYV.

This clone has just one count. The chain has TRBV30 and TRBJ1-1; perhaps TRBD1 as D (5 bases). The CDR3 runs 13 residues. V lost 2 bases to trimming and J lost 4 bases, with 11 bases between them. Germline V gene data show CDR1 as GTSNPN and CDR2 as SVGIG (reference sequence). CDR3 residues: CAWSRGGGTEAFF. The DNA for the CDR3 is TGTGCCTGGAGTCGTGGGGGGGGCACTGAAGCTTTCTTT.

CDR3 in amino acids: CASSLQGGGTEAFF. The DNA for the CDR3 is TGTGCCAGCAGCTTACAAGGGGGCGGCACTGAAGCTTTCTTT. The rearrangement joins TRBV7-9 to TRBJ1-1; TRBD1 matches at 7 bases. V dropped 2 bases and J dropped 4; count of bases not matched to a gene: 4. CDR1 and CDR2 (germline): SEHNR, FQNEAQ (reference sequence). The CDR3 contains 14 residues.

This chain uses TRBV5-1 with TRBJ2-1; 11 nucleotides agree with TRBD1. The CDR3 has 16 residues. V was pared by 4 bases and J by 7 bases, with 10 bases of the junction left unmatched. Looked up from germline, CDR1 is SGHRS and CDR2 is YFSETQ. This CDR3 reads CASSGGTGGLLNEQFF. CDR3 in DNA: TGCGCCAGCAGCGGAGGGACAGGGGGACTGTTGAATGAGCAGTTCTTC.